This T cell receptor (beta chain) is drawn from a study of blood T cells in healthy people across ages. J lost 5 bases, V lost 4 bases, and 10 bases had no gene match. The V gene's germline CDR1 is LGHNT and CDR2 FRNRAP. The CDR3 is made up of 17 amino acids. A sample-barcoded 5' primer and a J-beta primer mix were used in a second PCR of about 6 to 11 cycles. Each CDR3 protein is one row after TCRdb ran MiXCR on the 5' RACE reads. Of around 2 million distinct CDR3 sequences in the sample, 39% were seen once. Findings and limits, study-wide: A strong correlation was seen between TCR beta diversity and naive T cell percentage.

On this clonotype itself: Its specificity is unknown.

The sequenced sample consisted of blood. The chain recombines TRBV12-5 with TRBJ1-5; 11 bases line up with TRBD1. This sequence was found in a human donor in good health. CDR3 protein: CASGSGQGALLDQPQHF. The CDR3 DNA follows: TGTGCTAGTGGTTCAGGACAGGGGGCTCTTCTTGATCAGCCCCAGCATTTT. The entire variable domain, with the rest obtained from reference TRBV12-5 and TRBJ1-5, is as follows: DARVTQTPRHKVTEMGQEVTMRCQPILGHNTVFWYRQTMMQGLELLAYFRNRAPLDDSGMPKDRFSAEMPDATLATLKIQPSEPRDSAVYFCASGSGQGALLDQPQHFGDGTRLSIL.